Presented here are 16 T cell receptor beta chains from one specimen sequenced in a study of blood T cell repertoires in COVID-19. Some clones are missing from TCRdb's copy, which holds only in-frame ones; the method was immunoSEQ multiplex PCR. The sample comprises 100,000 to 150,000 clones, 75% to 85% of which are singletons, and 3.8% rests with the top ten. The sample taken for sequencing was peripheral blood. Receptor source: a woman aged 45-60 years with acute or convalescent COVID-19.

The CDR3 DNA sequence: TGTGCCAGCAGCCCACAACTACTAGCGGGAGTCACCGGGGAGCTGTTTTTT. It specifies CASSPQLLAGVTGELFF. The chain has TRBV14 and TRBJ2-2; 11 bases are shared with TRBD2. Germline trimming cut 4 bases from V and 4 bases from J; bases unmatched to any gene: 8. CDR3 size: 17 residues. CDR1 and CDR2 from the germline V gene are SGHDN and FVKESK.

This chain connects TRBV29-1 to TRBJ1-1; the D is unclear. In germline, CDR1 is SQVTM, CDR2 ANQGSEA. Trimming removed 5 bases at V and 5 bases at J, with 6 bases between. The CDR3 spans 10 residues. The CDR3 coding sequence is TGCAGCGTTTACCTAACTGAAGCTTTCTTT. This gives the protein CSVYLTEAFF.

The CDR3 bases are TGTGCCAGTAGATCGGGACAGGGCGCAAACTATGGCTACACCTTC. Encoded protein: CASRSGQGANYGYTF. This chain links TRBV19 with TRBJ1-2; 9 bases are shared with TRBD1. The CDR3 is 15 residues long. Germline CDR1 is LNHDA and CDR2 is SQIVND (reference sequence). Unmatched junction bases numbered 7, after V lost 6 bases and J lost 2 bases.

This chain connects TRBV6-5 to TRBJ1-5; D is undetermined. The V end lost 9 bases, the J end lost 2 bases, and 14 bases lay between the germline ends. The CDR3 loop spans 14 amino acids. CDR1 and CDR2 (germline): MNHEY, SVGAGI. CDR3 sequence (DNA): TGTGCCAGTACCGAGTCTGGAGGCAATCAGCCCCAGCATTTT. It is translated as CASTESGGNQPQHF.

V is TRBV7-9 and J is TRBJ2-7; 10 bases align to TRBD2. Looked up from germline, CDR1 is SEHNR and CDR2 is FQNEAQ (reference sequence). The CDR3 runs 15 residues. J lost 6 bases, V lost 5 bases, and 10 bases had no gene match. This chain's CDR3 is CASSLAGLATAEQYF. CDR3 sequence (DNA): TGTGCCAGCAGCCTCGCGGGACTAGCGACTGCCGAGCAGTACTTC. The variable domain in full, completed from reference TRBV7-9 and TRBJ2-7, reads DTGVSQNPRHKITKRGQNVTFRCDPISEHNRLYWYRQTLGQGPEFLTYFQNEAQLEKSRLLSDRFSAERPKGSFSTLEIQRTEQGDSAMYLCASSLAGLATAEQYFGPGTRLTVT.

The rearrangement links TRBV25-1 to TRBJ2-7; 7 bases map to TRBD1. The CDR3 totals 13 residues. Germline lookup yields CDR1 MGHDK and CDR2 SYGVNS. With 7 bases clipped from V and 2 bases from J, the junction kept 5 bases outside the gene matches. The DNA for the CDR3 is TGTGCCAGCACCCGAGGGACAGCCTACGAGCAGTACTTC. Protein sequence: CASTRGTAYEQYF.

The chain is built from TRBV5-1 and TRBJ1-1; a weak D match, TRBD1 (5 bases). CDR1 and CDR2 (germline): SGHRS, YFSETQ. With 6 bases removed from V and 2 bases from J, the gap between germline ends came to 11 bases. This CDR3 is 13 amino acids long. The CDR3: CASTPQGNTEAFF. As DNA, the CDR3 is TGCGCCAGCACCCCCCAGGGTAACACTGAAGCTTTCTTT.

CDR3 DNA sequence: TGCGCCAGCAAAACATGGAGGGTAGTGATTGCACCCCTCCACTTT. Translating gives CASKTWRVVIAPLHF. V and J are TRBV10-1 and TRBJ1-6; D not resolved. V lost 7 bases to trimming and J lost 11 bases, with 21 bases between them. This CDR3 has 15 amino acids. Per germline, CDR1 WNHNN and CDR2 SYGVQD (reference sequence).

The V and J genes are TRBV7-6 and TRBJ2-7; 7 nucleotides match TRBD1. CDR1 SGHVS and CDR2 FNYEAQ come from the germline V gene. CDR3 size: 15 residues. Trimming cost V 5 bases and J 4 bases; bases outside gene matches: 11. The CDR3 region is CASSPQEGASYEQYF. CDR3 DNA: TGTGCCAGCAGCCCTCAAGAGGGGGCCTCTTACGAGCAGTACTTC.

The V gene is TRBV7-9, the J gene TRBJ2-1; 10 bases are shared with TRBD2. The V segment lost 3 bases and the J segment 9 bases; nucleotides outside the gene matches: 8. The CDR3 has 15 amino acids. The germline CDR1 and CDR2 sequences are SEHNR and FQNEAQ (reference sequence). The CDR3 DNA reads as TGTGCCAGCAGCTTCTCAGCGGGAGGGCCGGGTGAGCAGTTCTTC. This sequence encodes CASSFSAGGPGEQFF.

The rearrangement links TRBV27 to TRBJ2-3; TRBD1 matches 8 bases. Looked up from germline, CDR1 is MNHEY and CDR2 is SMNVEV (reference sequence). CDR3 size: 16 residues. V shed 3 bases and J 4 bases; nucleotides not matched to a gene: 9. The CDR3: CASSLGTAGGPDTQYF. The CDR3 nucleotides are TGTGCCAGCAGTTTGGGGACCGCAGGGGGCCCAGATACGCAGTATTTT.

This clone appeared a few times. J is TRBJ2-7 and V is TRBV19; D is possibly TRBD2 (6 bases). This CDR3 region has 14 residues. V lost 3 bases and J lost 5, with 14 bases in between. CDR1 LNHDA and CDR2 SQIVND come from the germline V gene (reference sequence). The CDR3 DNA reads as TGTGCCAGTAGTATCTACGGGGAGGTGGACGAGCAGTACTTC. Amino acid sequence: CASSIYGEVDEQYF.

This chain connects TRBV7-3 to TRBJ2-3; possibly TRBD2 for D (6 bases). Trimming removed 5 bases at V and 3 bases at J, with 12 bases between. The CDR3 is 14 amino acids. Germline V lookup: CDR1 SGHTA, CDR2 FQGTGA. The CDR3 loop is CASSIMGGTDTQYF. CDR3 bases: TGTGCCAGCAGCATAATGGGGGGTACAGATACGCAGTATTTT.

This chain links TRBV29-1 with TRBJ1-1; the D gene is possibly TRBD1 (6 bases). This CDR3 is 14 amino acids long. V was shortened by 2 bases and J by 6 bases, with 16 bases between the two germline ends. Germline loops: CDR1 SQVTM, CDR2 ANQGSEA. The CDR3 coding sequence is TGCAGCGTTGAACCGGACAGAGTTCGACCTGAAGCTTTCTTT. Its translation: CSVEPDRVRPEAFF.

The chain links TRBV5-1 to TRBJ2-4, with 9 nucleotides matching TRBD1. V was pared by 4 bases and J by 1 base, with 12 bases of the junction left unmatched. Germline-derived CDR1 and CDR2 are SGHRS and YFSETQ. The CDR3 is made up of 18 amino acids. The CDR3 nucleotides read TGCGCCAGCAGCACAAGTACAGGGGGCGCGTATGCCAAAAACATTCAGTACTTC. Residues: CASSTSTGGAYAKNIQYF.

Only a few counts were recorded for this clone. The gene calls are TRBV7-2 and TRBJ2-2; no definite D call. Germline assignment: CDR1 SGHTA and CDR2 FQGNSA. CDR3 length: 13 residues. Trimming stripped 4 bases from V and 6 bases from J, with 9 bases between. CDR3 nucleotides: TGTGCCAGCAGCTACCTAGTTCCCGGGGAGCTGTTTTTT. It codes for CASSYLVPGELFF.